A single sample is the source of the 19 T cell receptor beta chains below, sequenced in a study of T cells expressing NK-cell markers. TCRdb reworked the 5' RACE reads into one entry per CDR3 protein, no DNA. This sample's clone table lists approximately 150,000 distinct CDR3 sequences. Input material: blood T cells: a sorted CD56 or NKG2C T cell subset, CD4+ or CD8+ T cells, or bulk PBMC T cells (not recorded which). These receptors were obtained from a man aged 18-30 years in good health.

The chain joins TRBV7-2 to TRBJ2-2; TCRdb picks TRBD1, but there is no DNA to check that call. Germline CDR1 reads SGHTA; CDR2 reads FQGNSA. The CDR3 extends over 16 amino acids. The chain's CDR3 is CASSLAGRGLVGELFF.

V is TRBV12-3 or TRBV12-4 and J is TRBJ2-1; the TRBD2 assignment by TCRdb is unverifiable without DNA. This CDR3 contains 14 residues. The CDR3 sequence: CASKADVSYNEQFF.

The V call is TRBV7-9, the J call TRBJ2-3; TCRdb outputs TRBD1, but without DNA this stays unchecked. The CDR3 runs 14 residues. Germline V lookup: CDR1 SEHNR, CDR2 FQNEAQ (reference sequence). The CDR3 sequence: CASSSADGPGAQYF.

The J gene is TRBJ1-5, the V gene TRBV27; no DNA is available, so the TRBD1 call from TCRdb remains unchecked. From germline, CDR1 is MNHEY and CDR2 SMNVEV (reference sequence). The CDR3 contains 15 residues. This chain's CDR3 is CASSPPQGLNQPQHF.

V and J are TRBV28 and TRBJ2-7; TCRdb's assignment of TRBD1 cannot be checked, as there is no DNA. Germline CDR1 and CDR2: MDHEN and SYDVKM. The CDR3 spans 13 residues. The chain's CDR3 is CASGQGILYEQYF.

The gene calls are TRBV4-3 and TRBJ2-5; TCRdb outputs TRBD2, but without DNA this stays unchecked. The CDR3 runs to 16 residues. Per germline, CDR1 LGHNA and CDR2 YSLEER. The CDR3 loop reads CASSPGDWTSQETQYF.

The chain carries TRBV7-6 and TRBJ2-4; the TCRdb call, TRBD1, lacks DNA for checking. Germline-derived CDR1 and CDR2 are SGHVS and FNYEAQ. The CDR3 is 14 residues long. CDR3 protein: CASSAREHGDIQYF. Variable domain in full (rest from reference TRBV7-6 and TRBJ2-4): GAGVSQSPRYKVTKRGQDVALRCDPISGHVSLYWYRQALGQGPEFLTYFNYEAQQDKSGLPNDRFSAERPEGSISTLTIQRTEQRDSAMYRCASSAREHGDIQYFGAGTRLSVL.

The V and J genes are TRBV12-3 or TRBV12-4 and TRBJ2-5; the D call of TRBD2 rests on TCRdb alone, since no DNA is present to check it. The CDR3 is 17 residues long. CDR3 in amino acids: CASTTPRGSGSPLAQYF.

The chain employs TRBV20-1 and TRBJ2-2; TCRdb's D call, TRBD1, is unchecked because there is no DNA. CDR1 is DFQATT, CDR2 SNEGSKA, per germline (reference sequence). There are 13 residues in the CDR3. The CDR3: CSAPGPPAGELFF.

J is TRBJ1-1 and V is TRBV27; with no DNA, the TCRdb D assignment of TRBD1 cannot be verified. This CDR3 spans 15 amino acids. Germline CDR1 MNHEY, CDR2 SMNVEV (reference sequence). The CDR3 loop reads CASSFRTGRNTEAFF.

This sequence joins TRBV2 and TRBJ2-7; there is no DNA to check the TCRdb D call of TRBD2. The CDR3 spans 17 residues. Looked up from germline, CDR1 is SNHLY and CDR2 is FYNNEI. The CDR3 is CASSPPSGSLDSYEQYF.

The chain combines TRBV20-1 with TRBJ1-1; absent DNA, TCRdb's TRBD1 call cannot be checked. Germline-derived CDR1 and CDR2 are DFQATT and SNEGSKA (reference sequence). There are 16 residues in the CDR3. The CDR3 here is CSARDGGDNMNTEAFF.

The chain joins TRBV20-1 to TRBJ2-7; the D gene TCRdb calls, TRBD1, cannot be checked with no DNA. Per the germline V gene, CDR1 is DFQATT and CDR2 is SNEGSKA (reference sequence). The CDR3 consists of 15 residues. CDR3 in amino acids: CSAPWTGGISYEQYF.

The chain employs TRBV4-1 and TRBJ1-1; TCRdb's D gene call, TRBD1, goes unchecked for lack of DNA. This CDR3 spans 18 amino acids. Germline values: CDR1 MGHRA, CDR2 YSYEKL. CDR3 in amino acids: CASSDIVPGGTMNTEAFF.

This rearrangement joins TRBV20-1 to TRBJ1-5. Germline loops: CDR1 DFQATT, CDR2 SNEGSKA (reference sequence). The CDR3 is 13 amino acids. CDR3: CSASKAEWQPQHF.

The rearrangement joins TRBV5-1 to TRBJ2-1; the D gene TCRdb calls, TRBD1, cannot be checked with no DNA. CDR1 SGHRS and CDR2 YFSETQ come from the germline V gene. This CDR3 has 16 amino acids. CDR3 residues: CASSLGTGGAEDEQFF.

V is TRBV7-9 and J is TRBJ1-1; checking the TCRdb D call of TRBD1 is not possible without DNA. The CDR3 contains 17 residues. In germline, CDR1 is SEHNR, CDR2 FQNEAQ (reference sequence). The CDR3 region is CASSLNPGEDRGWRAFF.

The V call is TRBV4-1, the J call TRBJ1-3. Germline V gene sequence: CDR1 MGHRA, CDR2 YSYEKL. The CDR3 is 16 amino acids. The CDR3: CASSQSHPIAGNTIYF.

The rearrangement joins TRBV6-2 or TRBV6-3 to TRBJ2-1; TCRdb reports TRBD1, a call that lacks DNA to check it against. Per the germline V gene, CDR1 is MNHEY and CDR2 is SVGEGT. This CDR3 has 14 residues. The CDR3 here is CASTREGPYNEQFF.